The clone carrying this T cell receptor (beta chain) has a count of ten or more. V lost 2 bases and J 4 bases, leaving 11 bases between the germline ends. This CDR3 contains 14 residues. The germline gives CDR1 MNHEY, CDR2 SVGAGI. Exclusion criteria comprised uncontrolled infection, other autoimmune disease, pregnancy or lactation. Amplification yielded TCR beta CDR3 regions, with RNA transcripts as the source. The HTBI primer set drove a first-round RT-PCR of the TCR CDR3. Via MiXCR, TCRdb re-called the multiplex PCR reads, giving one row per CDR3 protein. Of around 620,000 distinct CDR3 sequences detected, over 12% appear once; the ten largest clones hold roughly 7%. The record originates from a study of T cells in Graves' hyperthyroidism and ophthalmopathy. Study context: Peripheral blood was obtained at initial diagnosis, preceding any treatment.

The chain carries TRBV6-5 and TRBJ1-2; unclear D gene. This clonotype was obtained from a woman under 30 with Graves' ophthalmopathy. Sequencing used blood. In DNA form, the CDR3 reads TGTGCCAGCAGTTACAGGGAGGTGGGCTATGGCTACACCTTC. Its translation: CASSYREVGYGYTF.